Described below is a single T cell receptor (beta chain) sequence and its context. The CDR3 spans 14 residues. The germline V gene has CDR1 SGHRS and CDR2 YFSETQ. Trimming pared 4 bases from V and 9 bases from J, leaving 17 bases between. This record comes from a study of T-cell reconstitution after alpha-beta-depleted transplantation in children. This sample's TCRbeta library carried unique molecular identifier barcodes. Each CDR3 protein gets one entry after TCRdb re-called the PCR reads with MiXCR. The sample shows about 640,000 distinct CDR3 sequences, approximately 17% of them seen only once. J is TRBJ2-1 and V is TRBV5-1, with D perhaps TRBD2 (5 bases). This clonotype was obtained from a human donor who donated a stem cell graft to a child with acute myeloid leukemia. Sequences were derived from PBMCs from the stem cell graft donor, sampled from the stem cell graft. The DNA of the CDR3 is TGCGCCAGCAGCATTCCCTTTACTAGGACTGAGCAGTTCTTC. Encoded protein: CASSIPFTRTEQFF.